This T cell receptor (beta chain) was documented in a study of response to subunit inactivated influenza vaccine. This CDR3 spans 17 amino acids. CDR1 is SGHTA and CDR2 is FQGNSA in the germline V gene. V gave up 2 bases and J gave up 0 bases; unmatched junction bases: 7. TCRdb processed the RT-PCR reads anew with MiXCR; each CDR3 protein has one entry. The table shows 800,000 to 1,000,000 distinct CDR3 sequences, with around 20% occurring only once. The J gene is TRBJ2-7, the V gene TRBV7-2, with TRBD2 matching over 10 bases. The source was PBMCs from blood, collected approximately 5 days after vaccination. The TCR sequence derives from a man aged 45 to 65 who received an inactivated influenza vaccine. This CDR3 reads CASSLSAGGPSSYEQYF. The CDR3 region has the DNA TGTGCCAGCAGCTTATCAGCGGGAGGGCCAAGCTCCTACGAGCAGTACTTC.